This record concerns one T cell receptor (beta chain) sequence. The record originates from a study of T cell changes during pregnancy in multiple sclerosis. Sequencing used immunoSEQ multiplex PCR; TCRdb keeps in-frame clones, though not all of them. The sample shows about 80,000 clones, 92% of them seen only once. Per the germline V gene, CDR1 is SGHTA and CDR2 is FQGNSA. V lost 4 bases and J 3 bases, leaving 10 bases between the germline ends. This CDR3 comprises 13 residues. The sample here was peripheral blood, taken before pregnancy. The TCR sequence derives from a female donor with multiple sclerosis, enrolled in a pregnancy study. V and J are TRBV7-2 and TRBJ2-7; possibly TRBD2 for D (6 bases). CDR3 sequence reads: CASSYGLNYEQYF. The CDR3 nucleotides read TGTGCCAGCAGCTATGGACTAAACTACGAGCAGTACTTC.